The present entry profiles one T cell receptor (beta chain) with its context. As yet, its antigen is unknown. Distinct nucleotide sequences in the sample also encode this CDR3. Germline CDR1 MNHEY, CDR2 SMNVEV (reference sequence). The CDR3 is 13 amino acids. The V gene lost 6 bases and the J gene lost 4 bases, with 12 bases spanning the gap. The sample originates from a study of T cell responses to AZD1222 COVID-19 vaccine. General study findings and limits: No day 14 peak samples; only post-peak repertoires were characterized.

Data came from immunoSEQ multiplex PCR; TCRdb stores just in-frame clones and leaves some out. The data show roughly 110,000 clones, with 80% to 90% seen just once and less than 8% held by the top ten. The chain has TRBV27 and TRBJ1-2; possibly TRBD1 for D (5 bases). The sequences come from peripheral blood, collected on day 0 of AZD1222 vaccination. This clonotype was sampled from an adult in good health. As DNA, the CDR3 is TGTGCCAGCAGCCCCAGGCAGGGCTATGGCTACACCTTC. Its translation: CASSPRQGYGYTF.